This is a list of T cell receptor beta chains from one sample in a study of human versus mouse CDR3 diversity and MHC coevolution. Libraries were prepared by immunoSEQ multiplex PCR; TCRdb keeps only in-frame clonotypes and omits some of them. The table has about 81,000 clones, about 94% seen once. Sequencing was performed on naive CD4+ T cells from blood. The receptors originated from a person aged 30-69 years in good health. Each CDR3 is given with its conserved first and last residue. The order of the fields is clone size, J gene, CDR3 length, V gene, D gene, CDR3 protein, CDR3 DNA. D genes are given only for firm matches. Rows may omit the clone size; those that give it use once, few, many or a size class.

few,TRBJ2-4,18,TRBV29-1,TRBD1,CSVAGQGARGEPKNIQYF,TGCAGCGTTGCGGGACAGGGGGCCCGGGGTGAGCCAAAAAACATTCAGTACTTC
.,TRBJ2-5,16,TRBV7-6,TRBD2,CASSLWGASGRETQYF,TGTGCCTCAAGTCTATGGGGGGCTAGCGGGAGGGAGACCCAGTACTTC
.,TRBJ2-7,16,TRBV28,TRBD2,CASSPTTPGGLYEQYF,TGTGCCAGCAGTCCTACTACGCCGGGGGGGCTTTACGAGCAGTACTTC
.,TRBJ2-7,13,TRBV19,TRBD1,CASSGTGGTEQYF,TGTGCCAGTAGTGGGACAGGGGGCACCGAGCAGTACTTC
.,TRBJ2-6,19,TRBV10-3,TRBD2,CAISAQTSGGPPGANVLTF,TGTGCCATCAGTGCCCAGACTAGCGGGGGCCCACCTGGGGCCAACGTCCTGACTTTC
.,TRBJ2-2,14,TRBV15,.,CATSRRASTGELFF,TGTGCCACCAGCAGGAGGGCGTCTACCGGGGAGCTGTTTTTT
.,TRBJ2-1,13,TRBV5-1,.,CASSTDTYNEQFF,TGCGCCAGCAGCACAGACACATACAATGAGCAGTTCTTC
.,TRBJ2-1,14,TRBV19,.,CASSIDLTGPKQFF,TGTGCCAGTAGTATAGACCTGACAGGACCAAAGCAGTTCTTC
.,TRBJ2-7,14,TRBV5-6,.,CASSLAGRVHEQYF,TGTGCCAGCAGCTTGGCGGGCAGGGTGCACGAGCAGTACTTC
.,TRBJ1-4,15,TRBV19,.,CASSKGRDSNEKLFF,TGTGCCAGTAGTAAAGGCAGGGACTCTAATGAAAAACTGTTTTTT
.,TRBJ2-7,14,TRBV18,TRBD2,CASSLAGATYEQYF,TGTGCCAGCTCACTAGCGGGCGCCACCTACGAGCAGTACTTC
once,TRBJ2-7,11,TRBV20-1,.,CSARASDEQYF,TGCAGTGCTAGAGCCAGCGACGAGCAGTACTTC
.,TRBJ2-3,15,TRBV2,TRBD1,CASSPGQGWTDTQYF,TGTGCCAGCAGCCCTGGACAGGGCTGGACAGATACGCAGTATTTT
.,TRBJ2-1,15,TRBV5-1,.,CASSLLRTAYNEQFF,TGCGCCAGCAGCTTGCTAAGGACAGCCTACAATGAGCAGTTCTTC
.,TRBJ2-3,16,TRBV5-1,.,CASSLRDSRTTDTQYF,TGCGCCAGCAGCCTCCGGGACTCGCGGACCACAGATACGCAGTATTTT
.,TRBJ1-1,18,TRBV5-1,TRBD1,CASSYRRQGGIPGGEAFF,TGCGCCAGCAGCTATCGTCGACAGGGGGGAATTCCAGGTGGGGAAGCTTTCTTT
.,TRBJ1-2,12,TRBV14,.,CASSPSGWGYTF,TGTGCCAGCAGCCCGTCAGGGTGGGGCTACACCTTC
.,TRBJ1-1,14,TRBV7-2,.,CASSLTGRETEAFF,TGTGCCAGCAGCTTAACAGGGCGCGAAACTGAAGCTTTCTTT
.,TRBJ2-7,13,TRBV7-2,.,CASSPVRDYEQYF,TGTGCCAGCAGCCCCGTCCGAGATTACGAGCAGTACTTC
.,TRBJ1-3,16,TRBV9,.,CASSALGQNSGNTIYF,TGTGCCAGCAGCGCCCTGGGACAAAACTCTGGAAACACCATATATTTT
.,TRBJ2-7,17,TRBV5-4,TRBD1,CASSFGTGGSASYEQYF,TGTGCCAGCAGCTTTGGGACAGGGGGTAGCGCATCCTACGAGCAGTACTTC
.,TRBJ1-2,17,TRBV5-8,TRBD1,CASSSGDRLQLNYGYTF,TGTGCCAGCAGCTCAGGGGACAGGCTTCAACTAAACTATGGCTACACCTTC
once,TRBJ2-3,16,TRBV5-1,TRBD2,CASSLGTSGITDTQYF,TGCGCCAGCAGCTTGGGGACTAGCGGGATCACAGATACGCAGTATTTT
.,TRBJ2-3,14,TRBV5-4,TRBD1,CASSLRGRTDTQYF,TGTGCCAGCAGCTTGAGGGGGCGCACAGATACGCAGTATTTT
.,TRBJ2-7,15,TRBV7-6,.,CASRPRRTGNHEQYF,TGTGCCAGCAGACCCCGGCGCACAGGGAACCACGAGCAGTACTTC